Ten or more counts support the clone carrying this TCR beta chain. Its antigen remains unidentified. This sample was taken from a study of T cell repertoires in cytomegalovirus infection. As for the study in general: Selection of CMV epitopes for the study included recently identified HLA-C-restricted and well-studied HLA-B-restricted ones. A matching HLA type, together with CMV infection, was signaled by public TCR beta signatures.

This CDR3 region has 14 residues. Germline-derived CDR1 and CDR2 are SGHTA and FQGTGA. The V and J ends lost 5 bases and 4 bases, in that order; junction bases with no gene match: 7. From the reads, TCRdb called clonotypes with MiXCR, one entry per CDR3 protein. The sample contains roughly 120,000 distinct CDR3 sequences, about 30% of which appear only once. Findings and caveats of the study: Cumulative public TCR beta family frequency identified CMV carriers with the relevant HLA. Within the response measured ex vivo, HLA-C-restricted CMV-specific TCR beta clonotypes were dominant.

The chain links TRBV7-3 to TRBJ1-1; 7 bases map to TRBD1. The specimen was CD8+ T cells from cultured PBMCs, collected from culture after CMV antigen stimulation. The receptor's source is a human donor in good health (CMV status not recorded). Some clones in this sample may be carry-over from other donors' samples. The CDR3 nucleotides are TGTGCCAGCAGCAAGACAGGGTTGGGCACTGAAGCTTTCTTT. The encoded protein is CASSKTGLGTEAFF.